A single sample is the source of the 5 T cell receptor beta chains below, sequenced in a study of shared clonotypes between healthy human individuals. Naive CD8 populations comprised CD45RO-negative cells positively selected for CCR7, excluding terminally differentiated effector memory CD45RA+ cells. Profiled with immunoSEQ multiplex PCR; TCRdb holds only in-frame clones, not every one. The data show around 580,000 clones, with roughly 98% seen just once and 0.3% held by the top ten. Sequencing was performed on naive CD8+ T cells sorted from blood. Receptors originate from a man in his thirties or forties in good health.

The chain couples TRBV9 to TRBJ2-2; D ambiguous. Trimming took off 4 bases at V and 6 bases at J, with 13 bases between the two ends. The CDR3 loop spans 14 amino acids. CDR1 is SGDLS, CDR2 YYNGEE, per germline. CDR3: CASSPPVFAGELFF. The CDR3 bases are TGTGCCAGCAGCCCCCCCGTTTTTGCCGGGGAGCTGTTTTTT.

In regard to this clone: Different DNA sequences within this sample yield the same CDR3. The chain uses TRBV13 and TRBJ2-2; 8 nucleotides agree with TRBD1. Losses at the gene ends were 5 bases for V and 4 bases for J; bases not matched to a gene: 6. Germline loops: CDR1 PRHDT, CDR2 FYEKMQ (reference sequence). CDR3 length: 15 amino acids. In DNA form, the CDR3 reads TGTGCCAGCAGCCTCGGACAGGGAAGCACCGGGGAGCTGTTTTTT. This translates into CASSLGQGSTGELFF. Full variable domain (rest looked up from reference TRBV13 and TRBJ2-2): AAGVIQSPRHLIKEKRETATLKCYPIPRHDTVYWYQQGPGQDPQFLISFYEKMQSDKGSIPDRFSAQQFSDYHSELNMSSLELGDSALYFCASSLGQGSTGELFFGEGSRLTVL.

The chain couples TRBV28 to TRBJ2-7, with a tentative D call TRBD1 (6 bases). The CDR3 loop spans 13 amino acids. Trimming left V 10 bases short and J 5 bases short, with 18 bases between. Germline CDR1 MDHEN, CDR2 SYDVKM. In nucleotides, the CDR3 is TGTGCCACCACTCCAACTCACAGGGACGAGCAGTACTTC. Its translation: CATTPTHRDEQYF.

CDR3 sequence: CASSFSAPVGYEQYF. The CDR3 coding sequence is TGTGCCAGCAGCTTTTCTGCCCCCGTTGGCTACGAGCAGTACTTC. The gene calls are TRBV7-9 and TRBJ2-7; no definite D call. Trimming cost V 3 bases and J 3 bases, with 15 bases left between them. Germline V gene lookup returns CDR1 SEHNR and CDR2 FQNEAQ (reference sequence). The CDR3 covers 15 residues.

J is TRBJ2-3 and V is TRBV27; D is undetermined. This CDR3 comprises 16 residues. V was shortened by 4 bases and J by 3 bases, with 17 bases between the two germline ends. Per the germline V gene, CDR1 is MNHEY and CDR2 is SMNVEV (reference sequence). The CDR3 DNA reads TGTGCCAGCAGTTCATACCTTTGGATGATGACAGATACGCAGTATTTT. It translates to CASSSYLWMMTDTQYF.